These T cell receptor beta chains were read from a single sample in a study of blood T cell repertoires in COVID-19. Using immunoSEQ multiplex PCR, the repertoire was profiled, and TCRdb retains in-frame clones only, with some absent. The table records 320,000 or so clones, around nine tenths of them present only once. Sequencing input: PBMCs or T cells enriched from blood (not recorded which). These receptors all stem from a man aged 30 to 39 who had recovered from COVID-19. Each CDR3 is given without its conserved first and last residue. Where a row states a size, it is once, few, many or the class of an expanded clone; other rows omit it.

j_gene	v_gene	abundance	CDR3aa
TRBJ2-5	TRBV5-1	NA	ASSLSSGGTGETQY
TRBJ2-7	TRBV7-2	once	ASSLSQGGYEQY
TRBJ2-7	TRBV7-9	NA	ASSLVGSFSYEQY
TRBJ2-5	TRBV10-1	NA	ASSEFRGTPQETQY
TRBJ2-7	TRBV5-1	NA	ASSPGQFDEQY
TRBJ2-3	TRBV13	NA	ASSSGRVLKTDTQY
TRBJ1-2	TRBV5-1	NA	ASSLGTVGGYT
TRBJ2-7	TRBV6-5	NA	ASKARSYEQY
TRBJ2-2	TRBV28	NA	ASSSPTGAGELF
TRBJ2-5	TRBV19	NA	ASRAQGFGETQY
TRBJ1-4	TRBV19	NA	ASSIKTGTGDEKLF
TRBJ1-5	TRBV29-1	NA	SVSQGADQPQH
TRBJ2-1	TRBV19	NA	ASSMGGGPNEQF
TRBJ2-4	TRBV2	once	ASSEGGNPLNIQY
TRBJ2-6	TRBV27	NA	ASTGGDRAGANVLT
TRBJ2-7	TRBV29-1	NA	SVSGDAGTGDEQY
TRBJ2-1	TRBV5-5	NA	ASSRGGGAWNEQF
TRBJ2-7	TRBV7-3	NA	ASSPRQARRHEQY
TRBJ2-7	TRBV28	NA	ASSAYRGKSYEQY
TRBJ2-3	TRBV21-1	once	ASSRTGGFSTDTQY
TRBJ2-6	TRBV6-5	once	ASTNRHSGANVLT
TRBJ2-5	TRBV7-2	NA	ASSLAGTSGETQY
TRBJ2-1	TRBV3-1/TRBV3-2	NA	ASSQVGGFNLGGEQF
TRBJ1-4	TRBV9	NA	ASSVYGGGVTNEKLF
TRBJ1-4	TRBV11-2	NA	ASSVNGATNEKLF
TRBJ1-1	TRBV10-2	NA	ASSGGQGEAF
TRBJ2-2	TRBV13	NA	ASSLFGAGVGTGELF
TRBJ2-1	TRBV18	NA	ASSPVYEQF
TRBJ1-5	TRBV28	NA	ATREGAYSNQPQH
TRBJ2-3	TRBV10-1	NA	ASSGTSPDTQY
TRBJ1-6	TRBV6-4	NA	ASIGTGSRYSPLH
TRBJ2-2	TRBV5-1	NA	AVRGGHGATGELF
TRBJ1-5	TRBV30	few	AWSPGQRQPQH
TRBJ2-3	TRBV4-1	NA	ASSRGLAPDTQY
TRBJ2-1	TRBV28	NA	ASSLTSGITNEQF
TRBJ2-1	TRBV7-9	NA	AFPSGGARSYNEQF
TRBJ1-6	TRBV7-9	once	ASLQGNNSPLH
TRBJ2-2	TRBV18	many	ASSPSQTGDTGELF
TRBJ2-7	TRBV4-1	NA	ASSHGTGVLEQY
TRBJ2-7	TRBV19	NA	ASSTTRSYEQY
TRBJ2-5	TRBV18	NA	ASSPDRSGETQY